The 23 T cell receptor beta chains below were found in one sample sequenced in a study of shared clonotypes between healthy human individuals. The data were produced by immunoSEQ multiplex PCR, yet TCRdb's version contains in-frame clones alone and is incomplete. This table has more than 2 million clones, roughly 93% appearing once. Cells designated naive CD8 were CD45RO-negative and were positively selected for CCR7, with terminally differentiated effector memory CD45RA+ cells excluded. Material: naive CD8+ T cells from PBMCs. The receptor source for this set is a young man in good health. Some clones in this sample may be carry-over from other donors' samples.

This clone was recorded a few times. This may arise from a read error, as a much more abundant clone is one base away. Within the sample, other DNA sequences also encode this same CDR3. This chain uses TRBV28 with TRBJ2-7; D is unclear. The CDR3 loop spans 10 amino acids. Germline CDR1 and CDR2: MDHEN and SYDVKM. V lost 4 bases to trimming and J lost 5 bases, with 3 bases between them. Here the CDR3 reads CASSSNEQYF. The CDR3 DNA reads as TGTGCCAGCAGTTCCAACGAGCAGTACTTC.

This clone has a single count. As DNA, the CDR3 is TGTGCCAGTAGTATAGGTGGAGGGAGGGAGCTGTTTTTT. It encodes CASSIGGGRELFF. The chain uses TRBV19 and TRBJ2-2, with D possibly being TRBD2 (6 bases). Germline CDR1 reads LNHDA; CDR2 reads SQIVND (reference sequence). V gave up 1 base and J gave up 9 bases, with 9 bases separating them. The length of the CDR3 is 13 residues.

The genes are TRBV28 and TRBJ2-1, with a possible D match to TRBD1 (5 bases). Between the trimmed V and J ends, which lost 3 bases and 9 bases, there was a span of 12 bases. The CDR3 consists of 13 residues. Germline assignment: CDR1 MDHEN and CDR2 SYDVKM. CDR3: CASSFLRRGEQFF. The CDR3 coding sequence is TGTGCCAGCAGTTTCCTCCGAAGGGGTGAGCAGTTCTTC.

The gene calls are TRBV27 and TRBJ1-1; D gene ambiguous. This CDR3 has 12 residues. Trimming took off 6 bases at V and 5 bases at J, with 10 bases between the two ends. The germline V gene has CDR1 MNHEY and CDR2 SMNVEV (reference sequence). CDR3 protein: CASRALGTEAFF. In nucleotides, the CDR3 is TGTGCCAGCAGGGCCTTGGGGACTGAAGCTTTCTTT.

This chain links TRBV11-2 with TRBJ2-1; D possibly matches TRBD1 or TRBD2 (5 bases each). V lost 3 bases and J 4 bases, leaving 13 bases between the germline ends. The CDR3 length is 15 residues. Germline V CDR1 and CDR2: SGHAT, FQNNGV. CDR3 in DNA: TGTGCCAGCAGCTTCACGCCCGAGGGGTACAATGAGCAGTTCTTC. Its translation: CASSFTPEGYNEQFF.

The J gene is TRBJ2-1, the V gene TRBV6-5; D may be TRBD1 (5 bases). V lost 4 bases, J lost 4 bases, and 17 bases lay in between. This CDR3 has 16 amino acids. The germline gives CDR1 MNHEY, CDR2 SVGAGI. CDR3 in amino acids: CASSSGWAGIYNEQFF. In DNA form, the CDR3 reads TGTGCCAGCAGTTCAGGATGGGCAGGGATTTACAATGAGCAGTTCTTC.

V and J are TRBV11-3 and TRBJ2-2, with no clear D. This CDR3 region has 13 residues. The V end lost 5 bases, the J end lost 6 bases, and 10 bases lay between the germline ends. The germline CDR1 and CDR2 sequences are SGHNT and YENEEA. The CDR3 nucleotides are TGTGCCAGCAGCGCTACCCTTTCCGGGGAGCTGTTTTTT. It translates to CASSATLSGELFF.

Note on this clone: Distinct nucleotide sequences in the sample also encode this CDR3. The chain has TRBV7-9 and TRBJ2-7; maybe TRBD1 (6 bases). The germline gives CDR1 SEHNR, CDR2 FQNEAQ (reference sequence). The V end lost 4 bases, the J end lost 3 bases, and 10 bases lay between the germline ends. This CDR3 comprises 13 residues. The CDR3 bases are TGTGCCAGCAGCTCGACAGGAGGCTACGAGCAGTACTTC. Its translation: CASSSTGGYEQYF. The full variable domain, with the rest looked up from reference TRBV7-9 and TRBJ2-7, is DTGVSQNPRHKITKRGQNVTFRCDPISEHNRLYWYRQTLGQGPEFLTYFQNEAQLEKSRLLSDRFSAERPKGSFSTLEIQRTEQGDSAMYLCASSSTGGYEQYFGPGTRLTVT.

The chain links TRBV4-1 to TRBJ2-7; D may match TRBD1 or TRBD2 (5 bases each). Germline lookup yields CDR1 MGHRA and CDR2 YSYEKL. V was cut by 0 bases and J by 6 bases, with 21 bases left in between. This CDR3 contains 17 residues. The CDR3 DNA sequence: TGCGCCAGCAGCCAAGATTATAAGCGACGAGGGGCGGTCGAGCAGTACTTC. It translates to CASSQDYKRRGAVEQYF.

V is TRBV9 and J is TRBJ2-1, with D tentatively TRBD1 or TRBD2 (5 bases each). CDR3 size: 16 residues. Germline-derived CDR1 and CDR2 are SGDLS and YYNGEE. The ends were cut back, 3 bases at V and 2 bases at J, with 15 bases in the middle. The CDR3, as DNA: TGTGCCAGCAGCGCCCCTGGGGGTAGAACCTACAATGAGCAGTTCTTC. Protein sequence: CASSAPGGRTYNEQFF.

The chain links TRBV6-1 to TRBJ1-1; TRBD1 matches at 7 bases. Germline values: CDR1 MNHNS, CDR2 SASEGT. The length of the CDR3 is 14 residues. The trim removed 8 bases at V and 5 bases at J, leaving 11 bases unmatched. CDR3 loop: CASFMMTGTTEAFF. The CDR3 coding sequence is TGTGCCAGCTTCATGATGACAGGGACGACTGAAGCTTTCTTT.

The chain joins TRBV10-3 to TRBJ2-7, with no clear D. The CDR3 has 14 amino acids. Germline V gives CDR1 ENHRY, CDR2 SYGVKD. V was pared by 3 bases and J by 0 bases, with 9 bases between. DNA of the CDR3: TGTGCCATCAGTGATTCCCACGTCTCCTACGAGCAGTACTTC. Its translation is CAISDSHVSYEQYF.

The J gene is TRBJ1-5, the V gene TRBV7-8, with D possibly matching TRBD1 (6 bases). The germline V and J ends were trimmed by 0 bases and 6 bases, with 9 bases remaining between them. Per the germline V gene, CDR1 is SGHVS and CDR2 is FQNEAQ. The CDR3 is 14 residues long. CDR3 DNA sequence: TGTGCCAGCAGCTTAGCGTGGGGGGCTCAGCCCCAGCATTTT. Protein: CASSLAWGAQPQHF. The whole variable domain, filled in from reference TRBV7-8 and TRBJ1-5, reads GAGVSQSPRYKVAKRGQDVALRCDPISGHVSLFWYQQALGQGPEFLTYFQNEAQLDKSGLPSDRFFAERPEGSVSTLKIQRTQQEDSAVYLCASSLAWGAQPQHFGDGTRLSIL.

V usage is TRBV7-3 and J usage is TRBJ2-1; possibly TRBD1 or TRBD2 for D (5 bases each). The CDR3 length is 16 residues. The germline CDR1 and CDR2 sequences are SGHTA and FQGTGA. V was trimmed by 0 bases and J by 6 bases, leaving 15 bases between them. The chain's CDR3 is CASSLTGAGFLNEQFF. The CDR3 coding sequence is TGTGCCAGCAGCTTAACTGGGGCGGGCTTTCTCAATGAGCAGTTCTTC.

The V and J genes are TRBV27 and TRBJ2-1; 13 positions agree with TRBD2. CDR1 and CDR2 from the germline V gene are MNHEY and SMNVEV (reference sequence). The CDR3 spans 18 residues. The V segment lost 5 bases and the J segment 12 bases; nucleotides outside the gene matches: 19. CDR3 region: CASSETGTSGIAAGGQFF. Written as DNA, the CDR3 is TGTGCCAGCAGTGAGACCGGGACTAGCGGGATTGCGGCGGGTGGGCAGTTCTTC.

V and J are TRBV7-8 and TRBJ2-3, with D unclear. The CDR3 loop spans 12 amino acids. The germline V gene encodes CDR1 SGHVS and CDR2 FQNEAQ. V lost 5 bases and J lost 3, with 6 bases in between. As DNA, the CDR3 is TGTGCCAGCAGCGCCCTAACAGATACGCAGTATTTT. It specifies CASSALTDTQYF.

The CDR3 coding sequence is TGTGCCAGCAGAGCGGGACTAGCGGGATCACCCGGCCGAAACATTCAGTACTTC. This encodes CASRAGLAGSPGRNIQYF. V and J are TRBV28 and TRBJ2-4; 13 bases are shared with TRBD2. This CDR3 contains 18 residues. Germline V CDR1 and CDR2: MDHEN, SYDVKM. The J segment lost 6 bases and the V segment lost 6 bases, leaving 14 bases of the junction unmatched.

The gene calls are TRBV9 and TRBJ1-1, with D perhaps matching TRBD1 (6 bases). This CDR3 has 12 amino acids. V was pared by 3 bases and J by 11 bases, with 14 bases between. The germline gives CDR1 SGDLS, CDR2 YYNGEE. In nucleotides, the CDR3 is TGTGCCAGCAGCGCGCAACAGGGTCCGGCTTTCTTT. The encoded protein is CASSAQQGPAFF.

The chain recombines TRBV27 with TRBJ1-2; D may be TRBD1 (6 bases). This CDR3 has 14 residues. In germline, CDR1 is MNHEY, CDR2 SMNVEV (reference sequence). The V end lost 5 bases, the J end lost 2 bases, and 12 bases lay between the germline ends. The CDR3 sequence is CASSIRGANYGYTF. The CDR3 coding sequence is TGTGCCAGCAGTATCAGGGGAGCCAACTATGGCTACACCTTC.

The genes are TRBV7-9 and TRBJ2-7, with 10 bases fitting TRBD1. Germline lookup yields CDR1 SEHNR and CDR2 FQNEAQ (reference sequence). Losses at the gene ends were 4 bases for V and 7 bases for J; bases not matched to a gene: 16. The CDR3 is 17 residues long. CDR3 sequence reads: CASSYTTAGTGAGEQYF. The CDR3 region has the DNA TGTGCCAGCAGCTATACCACAGCCGGGACAGGGGCGGGGGAGCAGTACTTC.

The V and J genes are TRBV7-2 and TRBJ1-1, with 7 bases fitting TRBD1. The trim removed 3 bases at V and 12 bases at J, leaving 7 bases unmatched. Germline V gives CDR1 SGHTA, CDR2 FQGNSA. This CDR3 has 12 residues. CDR3 sequence: CASSFGQESTFF. The DNA for the CDR3 is TGTGCCAGCAGCTTTGGACAGGAAAGTACTTTCTTT. Full variable domain (missing parts from reference TRBV7-2 and TRBJ1-1): GAGVSQSPSNKVTEKGKDVELRCDPISGHTALYWYRQSLGQGLEFLIYFQGNSAPDKSGLPSDRFSAERTGGSVSTLTIQRTQQEDSAVYLCASSFGQESTFFGQGTRLTVV.

This clone was counted a few times. The chain links TRBV13 to TRBJ2-7; 9 bases agree with TRBD2. J was trimmed by 3 bases and V by 7 bases; bases with no gene match: 7. Germline values: CDR1 PRHDT, CDR2 FYEKMQ (reference sequence). This CDR3 has 14 residues. The CDR3 reads CASTVAGVNYEQYF. CDR3 nucleotide sequence: TGTGCCAGCACCGTAGCGGGAGTAAACTACGAGCAGTACTTC.

The count of this clone is one. V gene TRBV9 combines with J gene TRBJ2-3; weak D call: TRBD2 (6 bases). V was trimmed by 4 bases and J by 3 bases, leaving 21 bases between them. The CDR3 extends over 17 amino acids. CDR1 is SGDLS, CDR2 YYNGEE, per germline. CDR3 sequence (DNA): TGTGCCAGCAGCCCCTTATCGGTGGGACTCCTTACAGATACGCAGTATTTT. Protein product: CASSPLSVGLLTDTQYF.